Included here is one TCR beta chain sequence, with context. What it binds is unknown. Data came from immunoSEQ multiplex PCR; TCRdb stores just in-frame clones and leaves some out. In the table there are more than 95,000 clones, 92% of which are singletons. The data belong to a study of T cell responses to AZD1222 COVID-19 vaccine. Findings of the study overall: Only a handful of AZD1222 recipients, more than 5 in all, had baseline seropositivity.

CDR1 and CDR2 from the germline V gene are GTSNPN and SVGIG (reference sequence). The V end was cut by 5 bases, the J end by 0 bases, with 14 bases between. This CDR3 region has 15 residues. This clonotype originated in an adult who received the AZD1222 COVID-19 vaccine. The V call is TRBV30, the J call TRBJ1-3; D not certain. Sequencing was performed on peripheral blood, taken 28 days after the second AZD1222 dose. The CDR3 sequence: CAWDRVSGSGNTIYF. The CDR3 DNA is TGTGCCTGGGATAGGGTGTCGGGCTCTGGAAACACCATATATTTT.